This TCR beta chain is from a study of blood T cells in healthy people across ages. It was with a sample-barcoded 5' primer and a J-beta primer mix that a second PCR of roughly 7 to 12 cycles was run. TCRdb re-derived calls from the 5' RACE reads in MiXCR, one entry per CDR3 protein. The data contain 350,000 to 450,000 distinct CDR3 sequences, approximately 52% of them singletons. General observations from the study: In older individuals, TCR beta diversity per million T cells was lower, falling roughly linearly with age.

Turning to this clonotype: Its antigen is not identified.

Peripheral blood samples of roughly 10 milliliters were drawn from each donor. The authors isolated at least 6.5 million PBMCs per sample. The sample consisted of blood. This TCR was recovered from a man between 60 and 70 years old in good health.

CDR3 in DNA: TGTGCCAGCAGTGCCCCAGCGGGGATCCCCTATAGCAATCAGCCCCAGCATTTT. As protein: CASSAPAGIPYSNQPQHF. V gene TRBV6-1 combines with J gene TRBJ1-5; D not resolved. The CDR3 spans 18 residues. Between the trimmed V and J ends, which lost 4 bases and 0 bases, there was a span of 19 bases. Germline assignment: CDR1 MNHNS and CDR2 SASEGT.